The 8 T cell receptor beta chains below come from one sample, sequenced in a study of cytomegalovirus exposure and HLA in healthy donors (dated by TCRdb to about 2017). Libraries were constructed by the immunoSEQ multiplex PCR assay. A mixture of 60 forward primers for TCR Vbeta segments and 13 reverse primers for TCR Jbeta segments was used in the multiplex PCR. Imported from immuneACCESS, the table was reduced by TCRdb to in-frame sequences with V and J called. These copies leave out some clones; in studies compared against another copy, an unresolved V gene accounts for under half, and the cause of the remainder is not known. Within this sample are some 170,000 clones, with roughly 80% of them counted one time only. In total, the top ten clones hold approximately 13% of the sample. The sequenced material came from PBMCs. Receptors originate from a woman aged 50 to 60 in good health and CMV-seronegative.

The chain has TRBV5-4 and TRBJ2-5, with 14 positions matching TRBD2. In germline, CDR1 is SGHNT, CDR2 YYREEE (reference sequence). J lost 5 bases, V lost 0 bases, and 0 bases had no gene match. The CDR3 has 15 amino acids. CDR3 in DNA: TGTGCCAGCAGCTTGGGACTAGCGGGGGGGGAGACCCAGTACTTC. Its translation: CASSLGLAGGETQYF.

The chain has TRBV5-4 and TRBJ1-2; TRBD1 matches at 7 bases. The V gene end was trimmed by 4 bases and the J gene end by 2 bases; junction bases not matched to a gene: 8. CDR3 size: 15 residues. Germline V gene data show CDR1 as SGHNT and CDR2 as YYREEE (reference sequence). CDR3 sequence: CASSVPTGRNYGYTF. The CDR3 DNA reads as TGTGCCAGCAGCGTGCCGACAGGGCGAAACTATGGCTACACCTTC.

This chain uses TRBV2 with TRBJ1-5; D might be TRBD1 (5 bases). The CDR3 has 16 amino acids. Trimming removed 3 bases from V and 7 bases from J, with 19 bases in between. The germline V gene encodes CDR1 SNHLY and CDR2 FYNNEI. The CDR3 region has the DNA TGTGCCAGCAGTGATCCGGGGGAGAGGGGCTCGCAGCCCCAGCATTTT. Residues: CASSDPGERGSQPQHF.

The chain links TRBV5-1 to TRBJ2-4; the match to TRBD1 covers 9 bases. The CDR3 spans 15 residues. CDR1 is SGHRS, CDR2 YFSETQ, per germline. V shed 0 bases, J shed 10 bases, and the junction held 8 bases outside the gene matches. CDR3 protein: CASSLDRGREGIQYF. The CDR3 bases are TGCGCCAGCAGCTTGGACAGGGGGCGAGAAGGGATTCAGTACTTC.

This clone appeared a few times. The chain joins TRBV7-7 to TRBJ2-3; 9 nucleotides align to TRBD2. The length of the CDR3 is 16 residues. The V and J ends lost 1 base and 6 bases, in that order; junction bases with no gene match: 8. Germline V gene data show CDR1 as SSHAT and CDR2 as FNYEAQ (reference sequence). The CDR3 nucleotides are TGTGCCAGCAGCTTAGGCAGGCTAGCGGGGTCGGATACGCAGTATTTT. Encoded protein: CASSLGRLAGSDTQYF.

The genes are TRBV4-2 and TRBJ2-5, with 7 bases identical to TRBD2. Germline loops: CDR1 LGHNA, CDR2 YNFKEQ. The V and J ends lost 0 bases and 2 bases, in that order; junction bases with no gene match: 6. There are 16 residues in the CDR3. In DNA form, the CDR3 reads TGTGCCAGCAGCCAAGATTTTGGGCGGGGGCAAGAGACCCAGTACTTC. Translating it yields CASSQDFGRGQETQYF.

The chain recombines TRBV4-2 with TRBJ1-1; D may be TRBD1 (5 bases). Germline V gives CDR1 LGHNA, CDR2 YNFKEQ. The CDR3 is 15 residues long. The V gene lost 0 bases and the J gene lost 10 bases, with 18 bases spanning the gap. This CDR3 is CASSQDRQGKGSAFF. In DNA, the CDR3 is TGTGCCAGCAGCCAAGATCGTCAGGGTAAAGGATCAGCTTTCTTT.

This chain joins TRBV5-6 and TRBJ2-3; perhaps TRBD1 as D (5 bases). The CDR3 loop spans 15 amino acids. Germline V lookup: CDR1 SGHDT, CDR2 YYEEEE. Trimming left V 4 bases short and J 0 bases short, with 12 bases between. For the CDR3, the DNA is TGTGCCAGCAGCCAGCAGGGTCCCAGCACAGATACGCAGTATTTT. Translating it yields CASSQQGPSTDTQYF.